This TCR beta chain appears in the sequencing data of a study of cytomegalovirus exposure and HLA in healthy donors. The study, taken as a whole, reports: Most TCR sequences showed up rarely, but some public TCRs showed up in many donors. V- and J-gene trimming in TCR beta was tied to a missense DCLRE1C variant by an analysis performed later. Under in vitro conditions, a few CMV-associated chains were confirmed as specific for CMV antigens.

With respect to this clone: Its antigen is as yet unknown.

The PCR ran on 60 Vbeta and 13 Jbeta primers. Using immunoSEQ multiplex PCR, the repertoire was profiled, and TCRdb retains in-frame clones only, with some absent. The table records about 130,000 clones, roughly 76% of them present only once. This CDR3 contains 15 residues. The V and J ends lost 6 bases and 5 bases respectively, with 19 bases between them. CDR1 and CDR2 (germline): KGHSH, LQKENI. The gene calls are TRBV18 and TRBJ1-1, with a weak D call TRBD1 (6 bases). The sequence was obtained from a woman between 55 and 75 years old in good health and CMV-seropositive. Source material: PBMCs. CDR3 DNA sequence: TGTGCCAGCTCCCGAACTCAAGGGACATGGACTGAAGCTTTCTTT. Protein sequence: CASSRTQGTWTEAFF.